This T cell receptor (beta chain) originates from a study of cytomegalovirus exposure and HLA in healthy donors. Study details: A prior analysis found 117 million unique TCR beta sequences from around 180 million T cells. Study-wide points: Using the classifier, cytomegalovirus status was reportedly diagnosed with high specificity and sensitivity. In a later analysis, most CMV-associated TCR beta chains appeared HLA-restricted.

This CDR3 has 14 amino acids. Germline V gene data show CDR1 as GTSNPN and CDR2 as SVGIG (reference sequence). Trimming cost V 8 bases and J 4 bases, with 20 bases left between them. Both 60 Vbeta primers and 13 Jbeta primers went into the PCR. Libraries were prepared by immunoSEQ multiplex PCR; TCRdb keeps only in-frame clonotypes and omits some of them. The sample includes approximately 210,000 clones, about 81% of them seen just once. Of note for this clone: What it binds is unknown.

The specimen sequenced was PBMCs. The V and J genes are TRBV30 and TRBJ1-2; D might be TRBD1 (5 bases). The receptor was derived from a man in his forties or fifties in good health and CMV-seropositive. The CDR3: CARSYTRGGYGYTF. CDR3 DNA: TGTGCCCGCTCTTATACCCGCGGGGGCTATGGCTACACCTTC.